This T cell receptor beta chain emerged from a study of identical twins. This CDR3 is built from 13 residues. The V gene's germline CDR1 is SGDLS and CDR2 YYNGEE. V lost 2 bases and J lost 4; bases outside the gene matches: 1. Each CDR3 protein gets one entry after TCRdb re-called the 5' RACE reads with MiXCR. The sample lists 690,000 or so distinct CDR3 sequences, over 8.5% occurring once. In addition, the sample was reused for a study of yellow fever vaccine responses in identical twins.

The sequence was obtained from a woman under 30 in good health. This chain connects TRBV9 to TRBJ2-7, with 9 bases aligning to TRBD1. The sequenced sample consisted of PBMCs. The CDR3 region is CASSVDRGYEQYF. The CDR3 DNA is TGTGCCAGCAGCGTGGACAGGGGATACGAGCAGTACTTC.